This entry features one TCR beta chain sequence. The same CDR3 can be traced to other DNA sequences in this sample. The naive CD8 fraction comprised CD45RO-negative cells positively selected for CCR7 and excluded terminally differentiated effector memory CD45RA+ cells. This entry comes from a study of shared clonotypes between healthy human individuals. Here immunoSEQ multiplex PCR was the method, and the copy in TCRdb shows in-frame clones only, minus some. The sample holds some 2 million clones, about 95% seen once. Losses at the gene ends were 5 bases for V and 2 bases for J; bases not matched to a gene: 3. Per germline, CDR1 MNHEY and CDR2 SMNVEV (reference sequence). The CDR3 totals 15 residues.

The chain recombines TRBV27 with TRBJ2-1; 10 bases are a match to TRBD1. Sequencing was carried out using naive CD8+ T cells sorted from blood. The sequence derives from a man between 18 and 35 years old in good health. The CDR3 bases are TGTGCCAGCAGTCTCGGACAGGGGGCCTACAATGAGCAGTTCTTC. Translated: CASSLGQGAYNEQFF.